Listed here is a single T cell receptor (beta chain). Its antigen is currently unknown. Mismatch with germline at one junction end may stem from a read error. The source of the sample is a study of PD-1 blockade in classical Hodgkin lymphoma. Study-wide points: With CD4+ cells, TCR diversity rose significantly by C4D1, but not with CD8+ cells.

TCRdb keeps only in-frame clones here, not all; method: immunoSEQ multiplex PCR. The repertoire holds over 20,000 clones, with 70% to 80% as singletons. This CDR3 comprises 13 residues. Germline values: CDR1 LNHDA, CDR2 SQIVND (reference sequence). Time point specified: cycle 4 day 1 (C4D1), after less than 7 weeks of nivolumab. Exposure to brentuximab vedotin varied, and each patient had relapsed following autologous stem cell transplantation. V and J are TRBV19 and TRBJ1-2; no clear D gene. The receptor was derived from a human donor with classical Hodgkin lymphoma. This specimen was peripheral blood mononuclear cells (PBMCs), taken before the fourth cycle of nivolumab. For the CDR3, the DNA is TGTGCCAGTAGTATAGATAGGCCGACGGACTGTGCCTTC. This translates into CASSIDRPTDCAF.